Below are 31 T cell receptor beta chains sequenced from a single sample in a study of OX40 agonist ivuxolimab in advanced cancers. Produced via immunoSEQ multiplex PCR; TCRdb's table is partial and in-frame only. The profile shows 65,000 to 90,000 clones, 80% to 90% of them singletons. The input for sequencing was CD4+ or CD8+ T cells sorted from blood, taken in a trial of the OX40 agonist ivuxolimab. Source of these receptors: an adult with an advanced solid tumor such as melanoma, head and neck, liver or kidney cancer.

The gene calls are TRBV9 and TRBJ2-5; 12 bases agree with TRBD2. This CDR3 has 16 residues. Per germline, CDR1 SGDLS and CDR2 YYNGEE. J was trimmed by 1 base and V by 3 bases; bases with no gene match: 4. In DNA, the CDR3 is TGTGCCAGCAGCGCGGAACTAGCGGGAGGCCAAGAGACCCAGTACTTC. Protein sequence: CASSAELAGGQETQYF.

This clone has just a few counts. The chain employs TRBV5-4 and TRBJ2-5; 8 nucleotides match TRBD2. From germline, CDR1 is SGHNT and CDR2 YYREEE (reference sequence). The CDR3 runs to 14 residues. Trimming at V came to 5 bases and at J to 4 bases, leaving 7 bases not matched to a gene. Here the CDR3 reads CASSISGIGETQYF. CDR3 in DNA: TGTGCCAGCAGTATTAGCGGGATTGGAGAGACCCAGTACTTC.

The chain has TRBV5-6 and TRBJ1-6, with 9 bases matching TRBD1. Trimming at V came to 4 bases and at J to 7 bases, leaving 3 bases not matched to a gene. Germline V CDR1 and CDR2: SGHDT, YYEEEE. CDR3 size: 14 residues. CDR3 nucleotides: TGTGCCAGCAGCGCGGGACAGGGAAATTCACCCCTCCACTTT. Its translation: CASSAGQGNSPLHF.

The count of this clone is one. The chain recombines TRBV27 with TRBJ1-5; the D gene is possibly TRBD1 (6 bases). The CDR3 is made up of 17 amino acids. Germline V lookup: CDR1 MNHEY, CDR2 SMNVEV (reference sequence). Deletions cut 5 bases from V and 3 bases from J, with 20 bases between. The CDR3: CASSQHPGQGDNQPQHF. CDR3 bases: TGTGCCAGCAGTCAACACCCGGGACAAGGGGACAATCAGCCCCAGCATTTT.

The gene calls are TRBV6-6 and TRBJ2-5; the D gene is possibly TRBD2 (6 bases). V lost 10 bases to trimming and J lost 5 bases, with 17 bases between them. The CDR3 is 13 residues long. Germline V lookup: CDR1 MNHNY, CDR2 SVGAGI (reference sequence). The CDR3 DNA sequence: TGTGCCACAAGGAGGGGCCCCCGGGAGACCCAGTACTTC. This encodes CATRRGPRETQYF.

The chain links TRBV11-2 to TRBJ2-7, with TRBD1 matching over 7 bases. V was pared by 0 bases and J by 6 bases, with 5 bases of the junction left unmatched. The germline V gene has CDR1 SGHAT and CDR2 FQNNGV. The CDR3 extends over 14 amino acids. The CDR3: CASSLDRTGAEQYF. CDR3 coding DNA: TGTGCCAGCAGCTTAGACCGGACAGGTGCCGAGCAGTACTTC.

The V call is TRBV28, the J call TRBJ1-5, with D hard to call. The germline V gene has CDR1 MDHEN and CDR2 SYDVKM. This CDR3 has 22 amino acids. Trimming pared 3 bases from V and 3 bases from J, leaving 33 bases between. Here the CDR3 DNA reads TGTGCCAGCAGTTTTCCGTCCTCGGCGTCCCGCCCCGGGTGGATCCCCAATCAGCCCCAGCATTTT. Protein sequence: CASSFPSSASRPGWIPNQPQHF.

The CDR3 DNA is TGTGCCAGTAGGACACAAGGGAATGAGCAGTTCTTC. It is translated as CASRTQGNEQFF. The chain has TRBV19 and TRBJ2-1, with unresolved D. V lost 6 bases and J 7 bases, leaving 10 bases between the germline ends. CDR1 is LNHDA, CDR2 SQIVND, per germline (reference sequence). There are 12 residues in the CDR3. The entire variable domain, with the rest obtained from reference TRBV19 and TRBJ2-1, is as follows: DGGITQSPKYLFRKEGQNVTLSCEQNLNHDAMYWYRQDPGQGLRLIYYSQIVNDFQKGDIAEGYSVSREKKESFPLTVTSAQKNPTAFYLCASRTQGNEQFFGPGTRLTVL.

As concerns this clone: The junction and the germline gene differ at one end; a read error may be behind it. The genes are TRBV5-6 and TRBJ2-5; TRBD2 agrees at 14 bases. The CDR3 covers 14 residues. CDR1 and CDR2 (germline): SGHDT, YYEEEE. The CDR3 protein is CASSPRTSGGSDDF. The CDR3 DNA follows: TGTGCCAGCAGCCCACGGACTAGCGGGGGGAGCGATGACTTC.

The chain is built from TRBV7-9 and TRBJ1-4; 8 nucleotides line up with TRBD1. The CDR3 consists of 16 residues. Looked up from germline, CDR1 is SEHNR and CDR2 is FQNEAQ (reference sequence). V was pared by 4 bases and J by 7 bases, with 11 bases of the junction left unmatched. The CDR3 coding sequence is TGTGCCAGCAGCTCCAAGCGCGGGACAGGCCCTGAAAAACTGTTTTTT. It is translated as CASSSKRGTGPEKLFF.

The V gene is TRBV30, the J gene TRBJ2-1; D uncertain. The CDR3 runs to 15 residues. Germline CDR1 reads GTSNPN; CDR2 reads SVGIG (reference sequence). Trimming removed 0 bases from V and 5 bases from J, with 14 bases in between. The CDR3 loop is CAWSVGDSFDNEQFF. The CDR3 DNA reads TGTGCCTGGAGTGTTGGCGACTCGTTTGACAATGAGCAGTTCTTC.

This clone turned up a few times. The chain links TRBV29-1 to TRBJ1-1; D is unresolved. CDR1 is SQVTM and CDR2 is ANQGSEA in the germline V gene. Trimming took off 0 bases at V and 10 bases at J, with 9 bases between the two ends. The CDR3 loop spans 11 amino acids. The CDR3 protein is CSVEDVIAAFF. CDR3 bases: TGCAGCGTTGAAGATGTGATAGCAGCTTTCTTT.

This chain links TRBV5-1 with TRBJ2-5; D is unresolved. The CDR3 is 13 residues long. The germline gives CDR1 SGHRS, CDR2 YFSETQ. V was cut by 0 bases and J by 9 bases, with 12 bases left in between. The CDR3 protein is CASSLVPGAAQYF. Written as DNA, the CDR3 is TGCGCCAGCAGCTTGGTCCCCGGCGCTGCCCAGTACTTC.

This clone showed up just once. The chain links TRBV19 to TRBJ2-1; 9 bases fit TRBD1. CDR1 and CDR2 (germline): LNHDA, SQIVND (reference sequence). The CDR3 is 13 amino acids. V dropped 6 bases and J dropped 9; count of bases not matched to a gene: 6. CDR3 sequence (DNA): TGTGCCAGTAGCCGGGACAGGGTGGGTGAGCAGTTCTTC. Residues: CASSRDRVGEQFF.

This chain uses TRBV19 with TRBJ2-7, with a possible D match to TRBD1 (6 bases). The CDR3 is 15 residues long. From germline, CDR1 is LNHDA and CDR2 SQIVND (reference sequence). The V and J ends lost 2 bases and 3 bases respectively, with 14 bases between them. The CDR3 here is CASSIKAGERYEQYF. CDR3 DNA sequence: TGTGCCAGTAGTATAAAGGCAGGGGAACGCTACGAGCAGTACTTC.

The chain combines TRBV15 with TRBJ2-1, with D perhaps matching TRBD1 or TRBD2 (5 bases each). CDR3 length: 16 amino acids. Deletions cut 1 base from V and 3 bases from J, with 13 bases between. Looked up from germline, CDR1 is LNHNV and CDR2 is YYDKDF (reference sequence). The chain's CDR3 is CATSRAGQLGYNEQFF. The CDR3 coding sequence is TGTGCCACCAGCAGAGCGGGGCAGCTGGGCTACAATGAGCAGTTCTTC.

The chain has TRBV5-1 and TRBJ1-3, with 7 bases lining up with TRBD1. CDR3 length: 14 residues. Germline lookup yields CDR1 SGHRS and CDR2 YFSETQ. V shed 4 bases and J 4 bases; nucleotides not matched to a gene: 5. The DNA for the CDR3 is TGCGCCAGCAGCGGGACAGTGGAGGGAAACACCATATATTTT. The encoded protein is CASSGTVEGNTIYF.

The genes are TRBV5-4 and TRBJ1-1; possibly TRBD1 for D (5 bases). Germline loops: CDR1 SGHNT, CDR2 YYREEE (reference sequence). This CDR3 is built from 13 residues. V lost 4 bases and J 6 bases, leaving 13 bases between the germline ends. The DNA for the CDR3 is TGTGCCAGCAGCGGGGCCCCTGAAGCTGAAGCTTTCTTT. Translated: CASSGAPEAEAFF.

This clone was counted once. This chain links TRBV9 with TRBJ1-2; maybe TRBD1 (5 bases). The CDR3 length is 14 residues. CDR1 is SGDLS, CDR2 YYNGEE, per germline. V was pared by 4 bases and J by 7 bases, with 17 bases between. CDR3 amino acids: CASSQVQGLSGYTF. CDR3 in DNA: TGTGCCAGCAGCCAAGTTCAGGGCCTAAGTGGCTACACCTTC. Full variable domain (missing parts from reference TRBV9 and TRBJ1-2): DSGVTQTPKHLITATGQRVTLRCSPRSGDLSVYWYQQSLDQGLQFLIQYYNGEERAKGNILERFSAQQFPDLHSELNLSSLELGDSALYFCASSQVQGLSGYTFGSGTRLTVV.

About this clone itself: This sample includes further DNA sequences coding for the same CDR3. The rearrangement joins TRBV6-5 to TRBJ1-1; D is perhaps TRBD1 (6 bases). CDR1 is MNHEY, CDR2 SVGAGI, per germline. Trimming took off 6 bases at V and 1 base at J, with 12 bases between the two ends. The CDR3 loop spans 14 amino acids. CDR3 sequence: CASRLPGQNTEAFF. In nucleotides, the CDR3 is TGTGCCAGCAGGCTACCGGGACAGAACACTGAAGCTTTCTTT.

V gene TRBV2 combines with J gene TRBJ1-5; 8 nucleotides agree with TRBD1. The V gene's germline CDR1 is SNHLY and CDR2 FYNNEI. V lost 8 bases, J lost 9 bases, and 12 bases stayed unmatched. The CDR3 is 14 amino acids. The CDR3 nucleotides read TGTGCCAGCCGGCATGGACAGGGATTAGGGCCCCAGCATTTT. Translating gives CASRHGQGLGPQHF.

This clone was picked up one time. This rearrangement joins TRBV15 to TRBJ2-3, with D unclear. The CDR3 contains 14 residues. The germline V gene encodes CDR1 LNHNV and CDR2 YYDKDF (reference sequence). V lost 5 bases and J lost 4, with 13 bases in between. In DNA form, the CDR3 reads TGTGCCACCAGCGGGGTCGAACGGGCAGATACGCAGTATTTT. Amino acids: CATSGVERADTQYF.

V and J are TRBV30 and TRBJ2-3; D call uncertain. This CDR3 region has 14 residues. V gave up 2 bases and J gave up 2 bases, with 11 bases separating them. Per germline, CDR1 GTSNPN and CDR2 SVGIG (reference sequence). The CDR3 DNA reads as TGTGCCTGGAGTACCCCCCGGTTCACAGATACGCAGTATTTT. It is translated as CAWSTPRFTDTQYF.

V and J are TRBV6-6 and TRBJ1-4; D unresolved. CDR3 size: 13 residues. The germline V gene encodes CDR1 MNHNY and CDR2 SVGAGI (reference sequence). V was clipped by 2 bases and J by 12 bases, with 13 bases between them. Here the CDR3 reads CASSYRALEELFF. The CDR3 DNA reads as TGTGCCAGCAGTTACCGGGCCCTTGAGGAACTGTTTTTT.

The rearrangement links TRBV7-2 to TRBJ2-7; the D gene is possibly TRBD1 (5 bases). The CDR3 is 11 residues long. The ends were cut back, 5 bases at V and 5 bases at J, with 7 bases in the middle. CDR1 and CDR2 from the germline V gene are SGHTA and FQGNSA. CDR3 sequence reads: CASSPGHEQYF. DNA of the CDR3: TGTGCCAGCAGCCCAGGGCACGAGCAGTACTTC.

This clone was observed a handful of times. CDR3 sequence (DNA): TGTGCCAGTAGTATGCAGGGGAAGATAGAGACCCAGTACTTC. As protein: CASSMQGKIETQYF. The chain links TRBV19 to TRBJ2-5; D might be TRBD1 (6 bases). The CDR3 extends over 14 amino acids. Germline loops: CDR1 LNHDA, CDR2 SQIVND (reference sequence). The ends were cut back, 3 bases at V and 4 bases at J, with 12 bases in the middle.

The chain is built from TRBV4-1 and TRBJ1-1; D is unclear. Looked up from germline, CDR1 is MGHRA and CDR2 is YSYEKL. The CDR3 is made up of 14 amino acids. Trimming removed 2 bases from V and 1 base from J, with 8 bases in between. CDR3 DNA: TGCGCCAGCAGCCAAATCGGTCAGAACACTGAAGCTTTCTTT. It translates to CASSQIGQNTEAFF.

The V call is TRBV7-9, the J call TRBJ1-5; 7 positions match TRBD1. The CDR3 totals 14 residues. V shed 4 bases, J shed 4 bases, and the junction held 4 bases outside the gene matches. Germline assignment: CDR1 SEHNR and CDR2 FQNEAQ (reference sequence). In DNA, the CDR3 is TGTGCCAGCAGCTCGAAGACAGGGAATCAGCCCCAGCATTTT. Its protein is CASSSKTGNQPQHF.

The chain carries TRBV19 and TRBJ2-5; D might be TRBD1 (6 bases). Per germline, CDR1 LNHDA and CDR2 SQIVND (reference sequence). The V and J ends lost 9 bases and 4 bases respectively, with 9 bases between them. The CDR3 length is 11 residues. CDR3 nucleotide sequence: TGTGCCAGCAGGGGTGGAGAGACCCAGTACTTC. Translation gives CASRGGETQYF.

This chain connects TRBV25-1 to TRBJ1-3; TRBD1 is a possible D gene (6 bases). The CDR3 loop spans 15 amino acids. V lost 5 bases, J lost 3 bases, and 14 bases lay in between. Germline V lookup: CDR1 MGHDK, CDR2 SYGVNS. CDR3 nucleotides: TGTGCCAGCAGTTTACCCGGGGGCCTTGGAAACACCATATATTTT. Amino acids: CASSLPGGLGNTIYF.

V and J are TRBV5-6 and TRBJ1-2; no clear D. CDR1 is SGHDT and CDR2 is YYEEEE in the germline V gene. The CDR3 is 13 residues long. V lost 0 bases and J lost 2, with 5 bases in between. The CDR3 loop is CASSLGRNYGYTF. In nucleotides, the CDR3 is TGTGCCAGCAGCTTGGGCCGCAACTATGGCTACACCTTC.